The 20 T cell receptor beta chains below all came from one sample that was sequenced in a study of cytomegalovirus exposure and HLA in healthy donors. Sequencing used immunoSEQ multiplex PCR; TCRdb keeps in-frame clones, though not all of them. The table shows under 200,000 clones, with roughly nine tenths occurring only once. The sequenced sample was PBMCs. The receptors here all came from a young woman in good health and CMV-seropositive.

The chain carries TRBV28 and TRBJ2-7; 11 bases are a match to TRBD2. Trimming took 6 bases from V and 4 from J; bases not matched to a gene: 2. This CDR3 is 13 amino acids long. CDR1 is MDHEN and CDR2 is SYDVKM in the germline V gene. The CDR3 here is CASRASGRYEQYF. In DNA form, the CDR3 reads TGTGCCAGCAGGGCTAGCGGGAGGTACGAGCAGTACTTC. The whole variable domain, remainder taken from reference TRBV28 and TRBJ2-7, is DVKVTQSSRYLVKRTGEKVFLECVQDMDHENMFWYRQDPGLGLRLIYFSYDVKMKEKGDIPEGYSVSREKKERFSLILESASTNQTSMYLCASRASGRYEQYFGPGTRLTVT.

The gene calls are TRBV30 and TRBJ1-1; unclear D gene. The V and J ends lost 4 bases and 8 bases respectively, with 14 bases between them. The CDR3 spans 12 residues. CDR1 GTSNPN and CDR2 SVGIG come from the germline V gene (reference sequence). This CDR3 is CAWNSKAHEAFF. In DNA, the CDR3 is TGTGCCTGGAACAGTAAGGCGCACGAAGCTTTCTTT.

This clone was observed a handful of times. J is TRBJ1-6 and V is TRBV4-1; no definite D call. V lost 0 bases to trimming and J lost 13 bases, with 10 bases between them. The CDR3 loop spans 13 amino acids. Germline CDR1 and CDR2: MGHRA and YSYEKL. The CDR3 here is CASSQEGSTPLHF. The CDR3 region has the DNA TGCGCCAGCAGCCAAGAAGGGAGTACTCCCCTCCACTTT.

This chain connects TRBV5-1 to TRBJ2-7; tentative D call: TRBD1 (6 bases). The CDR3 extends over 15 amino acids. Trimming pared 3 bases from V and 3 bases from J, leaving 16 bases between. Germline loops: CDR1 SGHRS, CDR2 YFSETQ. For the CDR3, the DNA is TGCGCCAGCAGCTACTCCACAGGGAACGGCTACGAGCAGTACTTC. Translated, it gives CASSYSTGNGYEQYF. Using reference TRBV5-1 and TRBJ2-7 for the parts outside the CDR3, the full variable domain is KAGVTQTPRYLIKTRGQQVTLSCSPISGHRSVSWYQQTPGQGLQFLFEYFSETQRNKGNFPGRFSGRQFSNSRSEMNVSTLELGDSALYLCASSYSTGNGYEQYFGPGTRLTVT.

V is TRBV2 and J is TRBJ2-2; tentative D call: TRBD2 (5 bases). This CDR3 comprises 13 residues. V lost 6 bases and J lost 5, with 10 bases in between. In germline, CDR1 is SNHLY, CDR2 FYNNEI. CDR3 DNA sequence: TGTGCCAGCAGCCAACTAGAAACCGGGGAGCTGTTTTTT. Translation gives CASSQLETGELFF.

CDR3: CASSPGLAGVGSFNEQFF. CDR3 nucleotide sequence: TGCGCCAGCAGCCCAGGACTAGCGGGAGTTGGAAGCTTCAATGAGCAGTTCTTC. V and J are TRBV5-1 and TRBJ2-1, with 13 bases lining up with TRBD2. The V segment lost 4 bases and the J segment 6 bases; nucleotides outside the gene matches: 13. The CDR3 has 18 amino acids. Germline assignment: CDR1 SGHRS and CDR2 YFSETQ.

The CDR3 DNA follows: TGCAGCGTCGGGATGGACGTCGACTATGGCTACACCTTC. Protein product: CSVGMDVDYGYTF. The V call is TRBV29-1, the J call TRBJ1-2, with unresolved D. CDR3 size: 13 residues. V was trimmed by 6 bases and J by 3 bases, leaving 14 bases between them. Germline values: CDR1 SQVTM, CDR2 ANQGSEA.

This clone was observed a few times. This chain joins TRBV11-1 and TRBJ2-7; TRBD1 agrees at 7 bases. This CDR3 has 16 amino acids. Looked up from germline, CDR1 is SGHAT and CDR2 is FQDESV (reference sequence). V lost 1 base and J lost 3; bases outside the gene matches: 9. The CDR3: CASSLGTGRPDYEQYF. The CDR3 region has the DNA TGTGCCAGCAGCTTAGGGACAGGAAGACCTGACTACGAGCAGTACTTC.

The CDR3, as DNA: TGTGCCAGCAGCGCCGACAATCCGGGACTAGCGGACCCTAGCACAGATACGCAGTATTTT. It is translated as CASSADNPGLADPSTDTQYF. The chain couples TRBV13 to TRBJ2-3, with 11 bases identical to TRBD2. The CDR3 runs to 20 residues. J was trimmed by 0 bases and V by 5 bases; bases with no gene match: 16. Germline V gene lookup returns CDR1 PRHDT and CDR2 FYEKMQ (reference sequence).

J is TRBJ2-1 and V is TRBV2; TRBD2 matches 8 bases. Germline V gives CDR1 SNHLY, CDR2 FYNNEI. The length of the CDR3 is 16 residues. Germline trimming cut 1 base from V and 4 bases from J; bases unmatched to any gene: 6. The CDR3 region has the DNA TGTGCCAGCAGTGAAGGTCGGCGGGGGGAATACAATGAGCAGTTCTTC. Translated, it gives CASSEGRRGEYNEQFF.

The CDR3 DNA sequence: TGTGCCAGCAGCTTGCCGGGGAGCGGCTACACCTTC. This codes for CASSLPGSGYTF. The chain combines TRBV7-9 with TRBJ1-2; D call uncertain. From germline, CDR1 is SEHNR and CDR2 FQNEAQ (reference sequence). The CDR3 sequence is 12 residues long. Trimming stripped 3 bases from V and 8 bases from J, with 10 bases between.

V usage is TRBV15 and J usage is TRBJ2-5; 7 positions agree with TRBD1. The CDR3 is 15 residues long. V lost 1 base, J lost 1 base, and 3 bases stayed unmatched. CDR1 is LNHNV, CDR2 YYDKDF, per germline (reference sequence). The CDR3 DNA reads TGTGCCACCAGCAGAGCGGGACAGACCCAAGAGACCCAGTACTTC. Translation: CATSRAGQTQETQYF.

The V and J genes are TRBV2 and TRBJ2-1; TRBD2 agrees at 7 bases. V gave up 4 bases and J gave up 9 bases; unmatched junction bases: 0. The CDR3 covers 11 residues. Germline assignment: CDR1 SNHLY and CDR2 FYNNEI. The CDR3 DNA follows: TGTGCCAGCAGTGGGGAGGGTGAGCAGTTCTTC. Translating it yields CASSGEGEQFF.

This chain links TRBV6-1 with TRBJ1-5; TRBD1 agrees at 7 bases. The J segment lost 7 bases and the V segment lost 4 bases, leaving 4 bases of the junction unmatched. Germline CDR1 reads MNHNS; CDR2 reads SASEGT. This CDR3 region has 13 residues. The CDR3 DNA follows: TGTGCCAGCAGTGGGACAGGTCGGCAGCCCCAGCATTTT. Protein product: CASSGTGRQPQHF.

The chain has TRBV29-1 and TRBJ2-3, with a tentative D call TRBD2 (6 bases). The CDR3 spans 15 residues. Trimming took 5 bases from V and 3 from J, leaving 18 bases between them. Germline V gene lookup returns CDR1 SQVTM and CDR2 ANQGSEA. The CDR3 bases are TGCAGCGTTCGGCGGGACCCGACGAAGACAGATACGCAGTATTTT. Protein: CSVRRDPTKTDTQYF.

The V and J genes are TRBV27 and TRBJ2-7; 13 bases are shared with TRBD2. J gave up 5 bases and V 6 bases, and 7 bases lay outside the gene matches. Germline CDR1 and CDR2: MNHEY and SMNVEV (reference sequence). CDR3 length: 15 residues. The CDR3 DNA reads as TGTGCCAGCAGGCGGACTAGCGGGAGCTTTGACGAGCAGTACTTC. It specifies CASRRTSGSFDEQYF.

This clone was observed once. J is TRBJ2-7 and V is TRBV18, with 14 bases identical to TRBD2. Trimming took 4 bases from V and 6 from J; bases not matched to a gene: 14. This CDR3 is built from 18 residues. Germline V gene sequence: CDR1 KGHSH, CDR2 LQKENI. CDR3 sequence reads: CASSLMTSGGAGEFEQYF. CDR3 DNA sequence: TGTGCCAGCTCACTCATGACTAGCGGGGGGGCCGGGGAGTTCGAGCAGTACTTC.

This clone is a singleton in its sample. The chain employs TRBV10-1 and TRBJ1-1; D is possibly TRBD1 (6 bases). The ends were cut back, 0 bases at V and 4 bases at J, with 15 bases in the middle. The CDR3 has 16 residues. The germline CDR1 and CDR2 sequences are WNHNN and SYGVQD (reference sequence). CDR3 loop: CASSESRGGGRTEAFF. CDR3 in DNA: TGCGCCAGCAGTGAGTCGAGGGGGGGCGGGCGCACTGAAGCTTTCTTT.

The CDR3 loop reads CASSLQGSSYEQYF. The CDR3, as DNA: TGTGCCAGCAGCTTACAGGGATCCTCCTACGAGCAGTACTTC. This chain uses TRBV13 with TRBJ2-7; D may be TRBD1 (5 bases). Looked up from germline, CDR1 is PRHDT and CDR2 is FYEKMQ (reference sequence). Deletions cut 2 bases from V and 0 bases from J, with 8 bases between. The CDR3 consists of 14 residues.

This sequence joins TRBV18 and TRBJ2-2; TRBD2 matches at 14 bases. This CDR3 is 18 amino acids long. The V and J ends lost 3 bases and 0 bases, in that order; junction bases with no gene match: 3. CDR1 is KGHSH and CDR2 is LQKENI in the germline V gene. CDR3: CASSPPGLAGANTGELFF. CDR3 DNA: TGTGCCAGCTCACCGCCGGGACTAGCGGGAGCGAACACCGGGGAGCTGTTTTTT.